The T cell receptor beta chain described here comes from a study of T cell repertoires in cytomegalovirus infection (dated by TCRdb to between 2017 and 2020). Background on the whole study: Alongside well-studied HLA-B-restricted epitopes, the peptide stimulations were aimed at recently identified HLA-C-restricted CMV epitopes, whose presentation resists viral immunomodulation. Donor HLA type was relevant to the analysis, because carriage of CMV infection together with the matching HLA type was indicated by public TCR beta signatures. The paper's findings and limits, for the study overall: Carriers of CMV infection plus the relevant HLA type were discriminated by the cumulative frequency of public TCR beta family members in the study cohort and in an independent 352-donor cohort. The ex vivo response was dominated by HLA-C-restricted CMV-specific TCR beta clonotypes, which also provided the single most frequent clonotype in two of eight donors.

To note about this clonotype: The specificity of this receptor is unknown. No base quality values were provided; no much bigger clone lies one nucleotide off.

The sequencer was an Illumina HiSeq 1500. The raw public data were reprocessed by TCRdb itself: fastp quality trimming at Q25, MiXCR clonotype calling, in-frame beta chains only. Every distinct CDR3 protein forms one entry, paired with its most common genes and DNA. The sample table lists about 830,000 distinct CDR3 sequences, around a third of them with a count of one. The leading ten clones occupy approximately 13% of the sample. In light of the paper, this sample's treatment or condition label describes: in vitro stimulation with specific CMV peptide epitopes to enrich CMV-specific T cells. V drops 0 bases and J drops 0 bases, leaving 7 bases in between. Reading from cysteine to phenylalanine, the CDR3 counts 15 amino acids. Only the CDR3 part of the read is kept: 45 bases, read in frame from the first base. From a lookup of the germline V gene, CDR1 and CDR2 are MGHRA and YSYEKL.

The chain uses TRBV4-1 and TRBJ2-3; no D gene call is confident. The material was cultured CD8+ T cells from PBMCs, obtained from culture after CMV antigen stimulation. The origin of this receptor is a human donor in good health (CMV status not recorded). Some clones in this sample may be carry-over from other donors' samples. This receptor carries the CDR3 CASSQDATSTDTQYF. The bases read TGCGCCAGCAGCCAAGATGCCACAAGCACAGATACGCAGTATTTT.